Below are 5 T cell receptor beta chains sequenced from a single sample in a study of cytomegalovirus exposure and HLA in healthy donors. The data were produced by immunoSEQ multiplex PCR, yet TCRdb's version contains in-frame clones alone and is incomplete. In the table there are 200,000 or so clones, approximately 87% of which are singletons. The sequenced sample consisted of PBMCs. The receptor source for this set is a woman aged 18-29 years in good health and CMV-seronegative.

V and J are TRBV6-5 and TRBJ1-2; maybe TRBD1 (5 bases). V lost 0 bases and J lost 3, with 14 bases in between. In germline, CDR1 is MNHEY, CDR2 SVGAGI. The CDR3 is 16 residues long. Written as DNA, the CDR3 is TGTGCCAGCAGTTACTCTCGGGGGAATTCTGACTATGGCTACACCTTC. The encoded protein is CASSYSRGNSDYGYTF.

This clone showed up just once. This chain links TRBV27 with TRBJ2-7, with D possibly TRBD2 on 6 matching bases. With 7 bases removed from V and 4 bases from J, the gap between germline ends came to 14 bases. The CDR3 covers 13 residues. Germline loops: CDR1 MNHEY, CDR2 SMNVEV (reference sequence). CDR3 DNA: TGTGCCAGCACCCGGACGGGGGAATACGAGCAGTACTTC. As protein: CASTRTGEYEQYF.

CDR3 sequence reads: CASRPRDRGCDYGYTF. The CDR3 DNA follows: TGTGCCAGTAGACCCCGGGACAGGGGCTGTGACTATGGCTACACCTTC. The genes are TRBV19 and TRBJ1-2, with 10 bases aligning to TRBD1. The germline V gene encodes CDR1 LNHDA and CDR2 SQIVND (reference sequence). The CDR3 covers 16 residues. V lost 6 bases to trimming and J lost 3 bases; unmatched junction nucleotides: 10. Combining the CDR3 with reference TRBV19 and TRBJ1-2 gives the whole variable domain DGGITQSPKYLFRKEGQNVTLSCEQNLNHDAMYWYRQDPGQGLRLIYYSQIVNDFQKGDIAEGYSVSREKKESFPLTVTSAQKNPTAFYLCASRPRDRGCDYGYTFGSGTRLTVV.

The chain couples TRBV27 to TRBJ1-2, with D uncertain. Germline loops: CDR1 MNHEY, CDR2 SMNVEV (reference sequence). The V end was cut by 10 bases, the J end by 2 bases, with 26 bases between. This CDR3 comprises 17 residues. In DNA form, the CDR3 reads TGTGCCATTACCCCTAACCTGGAACCTCAGCCAAACTATGGCTACACCTTC. Its protein product is CAITPNLEPQPNYGYTF.

The rearrangement links TRBV18 to TRBJ2-7; D is unresolved. CDR1 is KGHSH, CDR2 LQKENI, per germline. V lost 2 bases to trimming and J lost 1 base, with 9 bases between them. The CDR3 is 14 amino acids. The CDR3 loop reads CASSPSGRSYEQYF. The CDR3 DNA reads as TGTGCCAGCTCACCATCCGGGCGTTCCTACGAGCAGTACTTC.